This entry lists 11 T cell receptor beta chains sequenced from one sample in a study of early T cells in non-severe SARS-CoV-2 infection. TCRdb reprocessed the 5' RACE reads via MiXCR and lists one record per CDR3 protein. The sample gives under 40,000 distinct CDR3 sequences, roughly 5.7% of which show up once; about 5.9% is in the top ten. Sequenced material: whole blood. These TCRs come from an adult who was a healthcare worker with PCR-confirmed SARS-CoV-2 infection or an uninfected control (not recorded which).

This clonotype turned up a few times. This chain connects TRBV11-2 to TRBJ2-5; D may be TRBD1 (6 bases). The germline V gene encodes CDR1 SGHAT and CDR2 FQNNGV. V lost 5 bases and J lost 8, with 12 bases in between. CDR3 size: 12 residues. In DNA form, the CDR3 reads TGTGCCAGCAGCCAGGGGCAGGGTACCCAGTACTTC. It specifies CASSQGQGTQYF.

This clonotype was counted a few times. V is TRBV4-3 and J is TRBJ2-3; no reliable D call. The germline CDR1 and CDR2 sequences are LGHNA and YSLEER. The V end was cut by 2 bases, the J end by 6 bases, with 15 bases between. The CDR3 contains 15 residues. As DNA, the CDR3 is TGCGCCAGCAGCCAATCCCTAGTAGGTTACGATACGCAGTATTTT. Residues: CASSQSLVGYDTQYF.

In DNA form, the CDR3 reads TGCGCCAGCAGGGATACAACAGGGGGTCGGACTGAAGCTTTCTTT. Amino acid sequence: CASRDTTGGRTEAFF. The chain uses TRBV5-1 and TRBJ1-1, with TRBD1 matching 8 bases. J gave up 5 bases and V 5 bases, and 11 bases lay outside the gene matches. This CDR3 spans 15 amino acids. CDR1 is SGHRS, CDR2 YFSETQ, per germline.

This clonotype was seen at least ten times. The V call is TRBV19, the J call TRBJ1-2; D might be TRBD1 (5 bases). Germline-derived CDR1 and CDR2 are LNHDA and SQIVND (reference sequence). This CDR3 region has 14 residues. Between the trimmed V and J ends, which lost 2 bases and 9 bases, there was a span of 16 bases. The CDR3 DNA reads TGTGCCAGTAGTATACTGGGACGGACCTCCCGCTACACCTTC. Encoded protein: CASSILGRTSRYTF.

Ten or more counts support this clonotype. V usage is TRBV11-2 and J usage is TRBJ2-2; tentatively, D is TRBD2 (6 bases). Germline-derived CDR1 and CDR2 are SGHAT and FQNNGV. The germline V and J ends were trimmed by 1 base and 7 bases, with 7 bases remaining between them. There are 13 residues in the CDR3. CDR3 in DNA: TGTGCCAGCAGCTTAGCGGGAGACGGGGAGCTGTTTTTT. This codes for CASSLAGDGELFF.

The chain combines TRBV4-2 with TRBJ2-1; perhaps D is TRBD1 or TRBD2 (5 bases each). This CDR3 has 15 amino acids. V gave up 4 bases and J gave up 0 bases, with 10 bases separating them. Germline values: CDR1 LGHNA, CDR2 YNFKEQ. The CDR3 protein is CASSRDRRSYNEQFF. CDR3 coding DNA: TGTGCCAGCAGCCGGGACCGACGCTCCTACAATGAGCAGTTCTTC.

This clonotype has a count of ten or more. This rearrangement joins TRBV18 to TRBJ1-1, with a tentative D call TRBD1 (5 bases). In germline, CDR1 is KGHSH, CDR2 LQKENI. This CDR3 spans 11 amino acids. Trimming shortened V by 6 bases and J by 4 bases, and 6 bases separated the two germline ends. CDR3 residues: CASSGGTEAFF. DNA of the CDR3: TGTGCCAGCTCTGGGGGCACTGAAGCTTTCTTT.

This clonotype was picked up many times. This chain links TRBV3-1 with TRBJ1-1; tentatively, D is TRBD1 (6 bases). The V and J ends lost 6 bases and 6 bases respectively, with 14 bases between them. The CDR3 consists of 13 residues. CDR1 is LGHDT, CDR2 YNNKEL, per germline (reference sequence). The CDR3, as DNA: TGTGCCAGCAGACACAGGGATGGAGCTGAAGCTTTCTTT. Protein product: CASRHRDGAEAFF.

This clonotype was observed many times. This chain joins TRBV12-3 or TRBV12-4 and TRBJ2-7; possibly TRBD2 for D (5 bases). This CDR3 region has 13 residues. V shed 1 base and J shed 5 bases, with 9 bases lying between them. The CDR3 here is CASSLGAGHEQYF. The CDR3 region has the DNA TGTGCCAGCAGTTTAGGGGCGGGCCACGAGCAGTACTTC.

This chain joins TRBV24-1 and TRBJ2-7; no reliable D call. Looked up from germline, CDR1 is KGHDR and CDR2 is SFDVKD. CDR3 size: 12 residues. V dropped 7 bases and J dropped 3 bases, with 9 bases sitting between them. CDR3 in DNA: TGTGCCACCAGCCTTGGGGTCTACGAGCAGTACTTC. This sequence encodes CATSLGVYEQYF.

The chain uses TRBV5-5 and TRBJ2-2; 12 bases are a match to TRBD2. V gave up 5 bases and J gave up 5 bases; unmatched junction bases: 7. The CDR3 runs to 16 residues. The V gene's germline CDR1 is SGHKS and CDR2 YYEKEE (reference sequence). The CDR3 coding sequence is TGTGCCAGCAGGGGACTAGCGGGTAGGACGACCGGGGAGCTGTTTTTT. This codes for CASRGLAGRTTGELFF.